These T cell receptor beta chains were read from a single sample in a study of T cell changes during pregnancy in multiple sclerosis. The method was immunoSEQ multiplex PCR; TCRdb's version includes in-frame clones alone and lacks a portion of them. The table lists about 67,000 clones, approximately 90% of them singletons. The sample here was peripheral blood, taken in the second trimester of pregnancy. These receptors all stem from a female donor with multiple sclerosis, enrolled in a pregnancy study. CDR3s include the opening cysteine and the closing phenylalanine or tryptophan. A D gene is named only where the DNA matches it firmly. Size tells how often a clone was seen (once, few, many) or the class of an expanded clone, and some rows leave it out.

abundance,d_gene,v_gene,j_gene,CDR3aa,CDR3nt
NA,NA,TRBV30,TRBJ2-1,CARNYRTLGVEQFF,TGTGCCCGTAACTACCGAACCCTAGGGGTTGAGCAGTTCTTC
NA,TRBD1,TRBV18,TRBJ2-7,CASSPTGAFHEQYF,TGTGCCAGCTCACCAACAGGGGCCTTCCACGAGCAGTACTTC
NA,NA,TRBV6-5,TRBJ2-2,CASSWLVGELFF,TGTGCCAGCAGTTGGTTAGTGGGGGAGCTGTTTTTT
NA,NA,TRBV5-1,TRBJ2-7,CASSSTLSYEQYF,TGCGCCAGCAGCTCCACTCTCTCCTACGAGCAGTACTTC
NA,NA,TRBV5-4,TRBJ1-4,CASSLKGEGEKLFF,TGTGCCAGCAGCTTGAAGGGGGAGGGGGAAAAACTGTTTTTT
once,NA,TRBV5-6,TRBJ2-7,CASSLGDISYEQYF,TGTGCCAGCAGCTTAGGGGATATCTCCTACGAGCAGTACTTC
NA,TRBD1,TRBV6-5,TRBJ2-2,CASTSQQGAAGELFF,TGTGCCAGCACCAGCCAACAGGGGGCAGCCGGGGAGCTGTTTTTT
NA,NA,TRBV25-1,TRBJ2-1,CASGVGSEQFF,TGTGCCAGCGGGGTCGGGAGTGAGCAGTTCTTC
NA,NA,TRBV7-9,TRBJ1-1,CASSSFRENTEAFF,TGTGCCAGCAGCTCCTTTCGGGAGAACACTGAAGCTTTCTTT
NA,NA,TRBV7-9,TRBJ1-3,CASSARNRERGGNTIYF,TGTGCCAGCAGCGCACGAAACAGGGAGAGAGGAGGAAACACCATATATTTT
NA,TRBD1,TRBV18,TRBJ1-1,CASSPDRGNTEAFF,TGTGCCAGCTCACCGGACAGGGGGAACACTGAAGCTTTCTTT
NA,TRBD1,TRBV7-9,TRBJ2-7,CASSLDGTGAYEQYF,TGTGCCAGCAGCTTAGATGGGACAGGGGCCTACGAGCAGTACTTC
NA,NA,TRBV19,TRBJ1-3,CASSTRQNSGNTIYF,TGTGCCAGTAGTACCCGACAGAACTCTGGAAACACCATATATTTT
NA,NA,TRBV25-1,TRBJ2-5,CASSAPGAIESETQYF,TGTGCCAGCAGTGCCCCAGGGGCCATCGAATCGGAGACCCAGTACTTC
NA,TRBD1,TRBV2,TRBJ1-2,CASSGGQVSNYGYTF,TGTGCCAGCAGTGGGGGACAGGTCTCTAACTATGGCTACACCTTC
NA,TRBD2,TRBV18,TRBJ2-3,CASSQSSGSTTDTQYF,TGTGCCAGCTCACAGTCTAGCGGGAGCACCACAGATACGCAGTATTTT
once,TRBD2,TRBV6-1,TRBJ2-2,CAVSNHAGDTGELFF,TGTGCCGTCAGCAATCACGCGGGAGACACCGGGGAGCTGTTTTTT
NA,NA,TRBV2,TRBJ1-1,CASTPRGGSNTEAFF,TGTGCCAGCACCCCCCGGGGGGGGTCCAACACTGAAGCTTTCTTT
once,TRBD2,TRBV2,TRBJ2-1,CASIGRVSYNEQFF,TGTGCCAGCATCGGGAGGGTTTCCTACAATGAGCAGTTCTTC
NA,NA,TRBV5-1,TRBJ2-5,CASSLGGETAETQYF,TGCGCCAGCAGCTTGGGCGGGGAGACAGCAGAGACCCAGTACTTC
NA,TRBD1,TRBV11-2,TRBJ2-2,CASSQQGANTGELFF,TGTGCCAGCAGCCAACAGGGGGCGAACACCGGGGAGCTGTTTTTT
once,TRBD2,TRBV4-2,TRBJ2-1,CASSQVGTSFNEQFF,TGTGCCAGCAGCCAAGTTGGGACTAGTTTCAATGAGCAGTTCTTC
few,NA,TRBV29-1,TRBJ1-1,CSVEVGAGAFF,TGCAGCGTTGAAGTGGGGGCAGGGGCTTTCTTT
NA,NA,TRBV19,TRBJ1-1,CASSADRLLEAFF,TGTGCCAGTAGCGCCGACAGGCTTCTTGAAGCTTTCTTT
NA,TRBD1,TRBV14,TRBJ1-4,CASSQDGSGGNEKLFF,TGTGCCAGCAGCCAAGACGGATCAGGGGGGAATGAAAAACTGTTTTTT
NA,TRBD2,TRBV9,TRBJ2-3,CASSVGTSGRATDTQYF,TGTGCCAGCAGCGTAGGGACTAGCGGGAGGGCCACAGATACGCAGTATTTT
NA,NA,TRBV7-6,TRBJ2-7,CASSSGVRGEQYF,TGTGCCAGCAGCTCCGGGGTTCGAGGGGAGCAGTACTTC
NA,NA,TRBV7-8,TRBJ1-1,CASSPSVTEAFF,TGTGCCAGCAGCCCGAGCGTTACTGAAGCTTTCTTT
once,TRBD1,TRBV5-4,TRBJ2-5,CASSLQGAGETQYF,TGTGCCAGCAGCTTACAGGGGGCGGGGGAGACCCAGTACTTC
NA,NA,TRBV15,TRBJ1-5,CATSRVGGQSNQPQHF,TGTGCCACCAGCAGAGTAGGAGGACAGTCTAATCAGCCCCAGCATTTT
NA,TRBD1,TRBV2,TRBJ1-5,CASSEQGVNNQPQHF,TGTGCCAGCAGTGAACAGGGGGTGAACAATCAGCCCCAGCATTTT
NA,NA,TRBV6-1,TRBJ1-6,CASSEGLRGVSNSPLHF,TGTGCCAGCAGTGAAGGGCTTCGGGGGGTTAGTAATTCACCCCTCCACTTT
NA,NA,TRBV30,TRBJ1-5,CAWSVQWARSNQPQHF,TGTGCCTGGAGTGTACAGTGGGCGCGATCCAATCAGCCCCAGCATTTT
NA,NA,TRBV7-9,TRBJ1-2,CASSPGGSTYGYTF,TGTGCCAGCAGCCCGGGGGGGTCCACCTATGGCTACACCTTC
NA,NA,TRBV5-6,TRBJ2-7,CASSRAPGKVSYEQYF,TGTGCCAGCAGTCGCGCCCCGGGGAAGGTCTCCTACGAGCAGTACTTC
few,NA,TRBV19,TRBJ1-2,CASSTPRGSGYTF,TGTGCCAGTAGTACCCCGCGGGGATCTGGCTACACCTTC
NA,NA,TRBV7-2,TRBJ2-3,CASSTALRPDTQYF,TGTGCCAGCAGCACTGCACTGCGCCCAGATACGCAGTATTTT
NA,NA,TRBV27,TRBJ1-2,CASSRVTGGNDYGYTF,TGTGCCAGCAGTCGAGTGACAGGTGGGAACGACTATGGCTACACCTTC
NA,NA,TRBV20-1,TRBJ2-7,CSARLDYEQYF,TGCAGTGCTAGATTAGACTACGAGCAGTACTTC
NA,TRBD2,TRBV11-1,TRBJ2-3,CASSLGLAPKVDTQYF,TGTGCCAGCAGCCTAGGACTAGCGCCTAAGGTAGATACGCAGTATTTT
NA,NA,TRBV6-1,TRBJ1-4,CASSQTGKHEKLFF,TGTGCCAGCAGTCAAACAGGGAAACATGAAAAACTGTTTTTT
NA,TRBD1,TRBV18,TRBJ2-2,CASSPRTGEAGELFF,TGTGCCAGCTCACCTAGGACAGGGGAGGCCGGGGAGCTGTTTTTT
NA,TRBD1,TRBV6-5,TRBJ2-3,CASRRQGAGADTQYF,TGTGCCAGCAGAAGACAGGGGGCAGGGGCAGATACGCAGTATTTT
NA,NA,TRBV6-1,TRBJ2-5,CASTQTGYHQETQYF,TGTGCCAGCACCCAGACAGGATACCACCAAGAGACCCAGTACTTC
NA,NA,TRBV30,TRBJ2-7,CALTPTGFYEQYF,TGTGCCCTAACCCCGACAGGATTCTACGAGCAGTACTTC